This record covers a single TCR beta chain. Antigen: not known. A CD45RA-negative memory subset and a CD45RA+ naive subset were separated from the CD4+ cells. The data originate from a study of shared clonotypes between healthy human individuals. Study results and caveats: Rarefaction showed that sequencing of sorted subsets was incomplete (despite large depth).

The germline V gene has CDR1 MDHEN and CDR2 SYDVKM. V lost 2 bases and J lost 11; bases outside the gene matches: 6. The CDR3 covers 13 residues. The repertoire was sequenced with immunoSEQ multiplex PCR; TCRdb's copy has only in-frame clones and lacks some. The sample consists of a few million clones, over 85% of them appearing once. The chain recombines TRBV28 with TRBJ2-1; 7 bases match TRBD1. Source material: naive CD4+ T cells from PBMCs. Documented subset: CD45RA+ positively selected. The receptor was derived from a man in his late teens or twenties in good health. Some clones in this sample may be carry-over from other donors' samples. CDR3 protein: CASSLGGQVKQFF. Written as DNA, the CDR3 is TGTGCCAGCAGTTTAGGAGGACAGGTGAAGCAGTTCTTC.